This T cell receptor beta chain was captured in a study of T cell responses to AZD1222 COVID-19 vaccine. Across the whole study: Both about-4-week and about-12-week second-dose recipients were combined. Study-level findings and limits: A rise in Spike-specific TCR breadth and depth followed two AZD1222 doses. Clonal diversity was possibly underestimated, and the donors were mostly white British, with more females. Reportedly, close to half of spike-specific TCRs are directed against unmutated variant regions.

Repertoires were generated with immunoSEQ multiplex PCR, while TCRdb's copy carries only in-frame clones and drops some. The data contain fewer than 140,000 clones, 85% to 90% of them seen just once; the ten biggest clones take up over 4.5%. This clone was observed a single time. The antigen remains undetermined. V gave up 4 bases and J gave up 4 bases, with 13 bases separating them. CDR1 MNHEY and CDR2 SMNVEV come from the germline V gene (reference sequence). The CDR3 covers 14 residues. This chain links TRBV27 with TRBJ1-2, with D possibly matching TRBD1 (5 bases). Sequencing was performed on peripheral blood, taken on day 0 of AZD1222 vaccination. This receptor was identified in an adult in good health. CDR3 coding DNA: TGTGCCAGCAGTTCCCAGACAGACATCTATGGCTACACCTTC. It codes for CASSSQTDIYGYTF.